The 28 T cell receptor beta chains given below trace back to one sample, sequenced in a study of Tregs in tolerant kidney transplant recipients. Related graft donors supplied nonmyeloablative bone marrow transplants, and mixed chimerism was transient. TCRdb's copy holds only in-frame clones and misses some; the assay was immunoSEQ multiplex PCR. Altogether 50,000 or so clones are present, approximately 91% being singletons, with the ten largest covering approximately 16%. The specimen comprised CD8+ T cells from blood (PBMCs), sampled 24 months after the transplant. The origin of the receptors is a human patient who received a combined kidney and bone marrow transplant. Some of the T cells might come from the graft donor.

The chain combines TRBV30 with TRBJ2-5, with TRBD1 as a possible D gene (5 bases). The J call is uncertain, as TRBJ2-7 better fits the DNA end. The CDR3 covers 11 residues. Looked up from germline, CDR1 is GTSNPN and CDR2 is SVGIG (reference sequence). The CDR3 loop reads CAWAGIYEQYF. CDR3 bases: TGTGCCTGGGCAGGGATCTACGAGCAGTACTTC.

This chain links TRBV11-2 with TRBJ2-7; a possible D gene is TRBD1 (6 bases). Germline lookup yields CDR1 SGHAT and CDR2 FQNNGV. The V and J ends lost 5 bases and 3 bases respectively, with 14 bases between them. This CDR3 comprises 14 residues. The CDR3 DNA reads TGTGCCAGCAGCACTCCGTTAGGGGGCTACGAGCAGTACTTC. Its protein product is CASSTPLGGYEQYF.

This clone is deemed medium-sized (0.01 to 0.1%). The gene calls are TRBV5-4 and TRBJ1-1; D is ambiguous. The CDR3 sequence is 11 residues long. Germline lookup yields CDR1 SGHNT and CDR2 YYREEE (reference sequence). Trimming removed 8 bases at V and 11 bases at J, with 16 bases between. The CDR3 loop reads CASGEGKYAFF. The CDR3 bases are TGTGCCAGTGGGGAGGGCAAGTACGCTTTCTTT.

This clone was observed a single time. The V call is TRBV4-3, the J call TRBJ1-5; 8 bases align to TRBD1. The junction had 3 bases not matched to a gene; V was cut back by 2 bases and J by 0 bases. The CDR3 spans 16 residues. CDR1 is LGHNA, CDR2 YSLEER, per germline. CDR3 sequence reads: CASSQSRGLSNQPQHF. The CDR3 bases are TGCGCCAGCAGCCAAAGCAGGGGGCTTAGCAATCAGCCCCAGCATTTT.

V gene TRBV27 combines with J gene TRBJ2-1; 9 bases agree with TRBD2. The V segment lost 5 bases and the J segment 7 bases; nucleotides outside the gene matches: 3. CDR1 and CDR2 from the germline V gene are MNHEY and SMNVEV (reference sequence). The length of the CDR3 is 13 residues. The CDR3 loop is CASSRTSENEQFF. For the CDR3, the DNA is TGTGCCAGCAGTCGGACTAGCGAGAATGAGCAGTTCTTC.

The chain couples TRBV27 to TRBJ1-1, with D perhaps matching TRBD1 (5 bases). The germline V and J ends were trimmed by 0 bases and 6 bases, with 11 bases remaining between them. Germline V gene data show CDR1 as MNHEY and CDR2 as SMNVEV (reference sequence). There are 14 residues in the CDR3. CDR3 coding DNA: TGTGCCAGCAGTTTATCGGGGGAGGGAGCTGAAGCTTTCTTT. This encodes CASSLSGEGAEAFF.

This clone appeared a single time. The chain's CDR3 is CASSLDPYSSGELFF. The CDR3, as DNA: TGTGCCAGCAGCTTAGATCCGTACTCCTCCGGGGAGCTGTTTTTT. V is TRBV11-3 and J is TRBJ2-2; D is unresolved. Germline CDR1 and CDR2: SGHNT and YENEEA. The V end was cut by 0 bases, the J end by 6 bases, with 11 bases between. CDR3 length equals 15 residues.

In DNA form, the CDR3 reads TGTGCCAGCAGTCCCCCTTATAGCAATCAGCCCCAGCATTTT. This codes for CASSPPYSNQPQHF. The V call is TRBV6-6, the J call TRBJ1-5, with D unresolved. The V end lost 5 bases, the J end lost 0 bases, and 8 bases lay between the germline ends. The CDR3 consists of 14 residues. Per germline, CDR1 MNHNY and CDR2 SVGAGI (reference sequence).

This clone appeared a single time. A junction boundary mismatches the germline segment, possibly from a read error. Other DNA variants within this sample encode the same CDR3. V and J are TRBV6-6 and TRBJ1-6; 9 bases match TRBD1. Germline values: CDR1 MNHNY, CDR2 SVGAGI (reference sequence). The CDR3 totals 15 residues. CDR3 in amino acids: CASSPPGTGNSPLHF. The CDR3, as DNA: TGTGCCAGCAGTCCACCGGGGACAGGGAATTCCCCCCTCCACTTT.

This clone was detected once. The chain is built from TRBV30 and TRBJ2-7; D might be TRBD2 (6 bases). The V gene lost 3 bases and the J gene lost 1 base, with 10 bases spanning the gap. The CDR3 runs 13 residues. The germline V gene encodes CDR1 GTSNPN and CDR2 SVGIG (reference sequence). CDR3 sequence reads: CAWSFGGSYEQYF. The CDR3 DNA reads as TGTGCCTGGAGCTTTGGAGGGTCCTACGAGCAGTACTTC.

In DNA form, the CDR3 reads TGTGCCAGCAGCGGAGTTGGGGAGACCCAGTACTTC. It encodes CASSGVGETQYF. The chain combines TRBV7-2 with TRBJ2-5; no firm D call. The CDR3 covers 12 residues. Trimming removed 5 bases from V and 5 bases from J, with 9 bases in between. CDR1 is SGHTA, CDR2 FQGNSA, per germline.

The rearrangement links TRBV7-2 to TRBJ2-7; D unresolved. This CDR3 contains 18 residues. Deletions cut 1 base from V and 0 bases from J, with 19 bases between. CDR1 and CDR2 from the germline V gene are SGHTA and FQGNSA. The CDR3 DNA is TGTGCCAGCAGCTTAGTTACGCTAACTTTACTTAGCTCCTACGAGCAGTACTTC. Protein: CASSLVTLTLLSSYEQYF.

The chain uses TRBV14 and TRBJ1-2; the D gene is possibly TRBD1 (6 bases). V lost 4 bases, J lost 6 bases, and 15 bases lay in between. Germline values: CDR1 SGHDN, CDR2 FVKESK. The CDR3 has 14 amino acids. The CDR3 loop is CASSLMAGDNGYTF. As DNA, the CDR3 is TGTGCCAGCAGCCTAATGGCAGGGGATAATGGCTACACCTTC.

This chain links TRBV7-6 with TRBJ2-7, with a tentative D call TRBD2 (6 bases). The CDR3 spans 15 residues. V lost 2 bases and J 4 bases, leaving 15 bases between the germline ends. Germline V CDR1 and CDR2: SGHVS, FNYEAQ. The chain's CDR3 is CASSLTFSGQYEQYF. CDR3 nucleotides: TGTGCCAGCAGCTTAACTTTTAGCGGACAATACGAGCAGTACTTC.

J is TRBJ2-6 and V is TRBV4-3; D may be TRBD1 (6 bases). V shed 3 bases and J shed 0 bases, with 6 bases lying between them. This CDR3 has 15 amino acids. Germline-derived CDR1 and CDR2 are LGHNA and YSLEER. In nucleotides, the CDR3 is TGCGCCAGCAGCCAGACAGGCTCTGGGGCCAACGTCCTGACTTTC. It is translated as CASSQTGSGANVLTF.

The chain links TRBV11-2 to TRBJ1-4, with D possibly being TRBD1 (5 bases). The CDR3 extends over 14 amino acids. Trimming took 4 bases from V and 8 from J, leaving 14 bases between them. Germline V CDR1 and CDR2: SGHAT, FQNNGV. The CDR3: CASSSTGPGEKLFF. The CDR3 DNA sequence: TGTGCCAGCAGCTCTACAGGACCCGGAGAAAAACTGTTTTTT.

The rearrangement joins TRBV9 to TRBJ1-2; TRBD1 agrees at 7 bases. Losses at the gene ends were 0 bases for V and 14 bases for J; bases not matched to a gene: 7. The CDR3 runs 12 residues. CDR1 is SGDLS, CDR2 YYNGEE, per germline. The CDR3 loop is CASSVGGTAPTF. The DNA for the CDR3 is TGTGCCAGCAGCGTAGGGGGGACAGCCCCGACCTTC.

The gene calls are TRBV27 and TRBJ2-7; D possibly corresponds to TRBD1 (5 bases). Trimming took off 5 bases at V and 4 bases at J, with 6 bases between the two ends. The CDR3 has 11 residues. Germline V gene sequence: CDR1 MNHEY, CDR2 SMNVEV (reference sequence). The CDR3 spells CASSQGYEQYF. The CDR3 DNA sequence: TGTGCCAGCAGTCAGGGTTACGAGCAGTACTTC.

The chain combines TRBV4-3 with TRBJ1-2; D call uncertain. This CDR3 spans 14 amino acids. The V gene's germline CDR1 is LGHNA and CDR2 YSLEER. V lost 0 bases to trimming and J lost 6 bases, with 11 bases between them. The CDR3 nucleotides are TGCGCCAGCAGCCAAGATCAACGTCCAGATGGCTACACCTTC. Its protein product is CASSQDQRPDGYTF.

The chain carries TRBV19 and TRBJ2-1; D possibly corresponds to TRBD2 (5 bases). This CDR3 region has 14 residues. The V gene's germline CDR1 is LNHDA and CDR2 SQIVND (reference sequence). With 3 bases removed from V and 5 bases from J, the gap between germline ends came to 11 bases. DNA for the CDR3: TGTGCCAGTAGTATCGGGGTTTACGACAATGAGCAGTTCTTC. This sequence encodes CASSIGVYDNEQFF.

The V call is TRBV11-2, the J call TRBJ1-6, with D perhaps matching TRBD1 (6 bases). Deletions cut 0 bases from V and 7 bases from J, with 13 bases between. The CDR3 totals 16 residues. Per the germline V gene, CDR1 is SGHAT and CDR2 is FQNNGV. This CDR3 is CASSLDGTSRNSPLHF. The CDR3 DNA follows: TGTGCCAGCAGCTTAGATGGGACATCCCGGAATTCACCCCTCCACTTT.

The rearrangement uses TRBV6-1 and TRBJ2-7; 10 bases are a match to TRBD1. V was pared by 10 bases and J by 2 bases, with 8 bases of the junction left unmatched. The CDR3 is 14 amino acids. The germline gives CDR1 MNHNS, CDR2 SASEGT. The CDR3 sequence: CAIPGTGAPYEQYF. CDR3 nucleotides: TGTGCCATCCCCGGGACAGGGGCTCCCTACGAGCAGTACTTC.

The genes are TRBV4-3 and TRBJ1-6; no clear D gene. The germline V gene encodes CDR1 LGHNA and CDR2 YSLEER. V was clipped by 0 bases and J by 7 bases, with 7 bases between them. This CDR3 region has 14 residues. CDR3: CASSQEGGNSPLHF. For the CDR3, the DNA is TGCGCCAGCAGCCAAGAAGGCGGGAATTCACCCCTCCACTTT.

This clone was recorded only once. The chain links TRBV4-1 to TRBJ2-1; 9 bases are shared with TRBD2. The germline V gene has CDR1 MGHRA and CDR2 YSYEKL. V was pared by 5 bases and J by 5 bases, with 7 bases of the junction left unmatched. The CDR3 has 15 residues. This chain's CDR3 is CASSAGTSPNNEQFF. CDR3 nucleotides: TGCGCCAGCAGCGCCGGGACTAGCCCGAACAATGAGCAGTTCTTC.

The V gene is TRBV27, the J gene TRBJ1-2; possibly TRBD1 for D (5 bases). The CDR3 is made up of 14 amino acids. Per germline, CDR1 MNHEY and CDR2 SMNVEV (reference sequence). V was pared by 11 bases and J by 7 bases, with 23 bases between. The CDR3 is CASKPGGSGRGYTF. Written as DNA, the CDR3 is TGTGCCTCTAAGCCGGGGGGTTCAGGTCGTGGCTACACCTTC.

Only one count was recorded for this clone. The rearrangement joins TRBV4-3 to TRBJ2-7, with TRBD1 as a possible D gene (5 bases). The CDR3 length is 14 residues. V lost 4 bases to trimming and J lost 5 bases, with 15 bases between them. Looked up from germline, CDR1 is LGHNA and CDR2 is YSLEER. The CDR3 spells CASSPGRRVDEQYF. CDR3 DNA sequence: TGCGCCAGCAGCCCGGGCCGCAGGGTGGACGAGCAGTACTTC.

This rearrangement joins TRBV6-5 to TRBJ1-2; D unclear. The CDR3 has 14 amino acids. The germline V gene has CDR1 MNHEY and CDR2 SVGAGI. V dropped 8 bases and J dropped 4 bases, with 17 bases sitting between them. The CDR3 is CASRFGESSYGYTF. The DNA for the CDR3 is TGTGCCAGCCGCTTTGGTGAGAGCTCCTATGGCTACACCTTC.

The chain has TRBV12-5 and TRBJ1-5; 9 bases align to TRBD1. The CDR3 runs 15 residues. V lost 7 bases, J lost 7 bases, and 11 bases stayed unmatched. CDR1 and CDR2 from the germline V gene are LGHNT and FRNRAP. The CDR3 region has the DNA TGTGCTAGTGCCCCTGGGGGACAGGGAATACAGCCCCAGCATTTT. It yields the protein CASAPGGQGIQPQHF.